The next 4 T cell receptor beta chains were all read from a single sample in a study of blood T cell repertoires in COVID-19. Data came from immunoSEQ multiplex PCR; TCRdb stores just in-frame clones and leaves some out. This sample has approximately 80,000 clones, with about 79% found just once. The specimen was peripheral blood. These receptors were taken from a human donor in a cohort sampled during active COVID-19.

This chain links TRBV6-5 with TRBJ2-7; no clear D gene. The germline V gene encodes CDR1 MNHEY and CDR2 SVGAGI. Trimming pared 6 bases from V and 3 bases from J, leaving 9 bases between. The length of the CDR3 is 12 residues. The CDR3 DNA follows: TGTGCCAGCAGGACTGGTGTCTACGAGCAGTACGTC. Its protein product is CASRTGVYEQYV.

This clone occurred once. This chain links TRBV11-3 with TRBJ1-3; D ambiguous. Looked up from germline, CDR1 is SGHNT and CDR2 is YENEEA. The length of the CDR3 is 18 residues. The V gene lost 7 bases and the J gene lost 0 bases, with 22 bases spanning the gap. The CDR3 here is CASKGGRRSLPSGNTIYF. The CDR3 nucleotides are TGTGCCAGCAAAGGAGGCAGGCGAAGTCTCCCCTCTGGAAACACCATATATTTT.

V is TRBV10-3 and J is TRBJ2-5; D may be TRBD2 (6 bases). The V and J ends lost 11 bases and 4 bases respectively, with 14 bases between them. Germline V CDR1 and CDR2: ENHRY, SYGVKD. This CDR3 spans 12 amino acids. The CDR3 spells CAASGEAETQYF. The CDR3, as DNA: TGTGCCGCATCGGGGGAGGCAGAGACCCAGTACTTC.

DNA of the CDR3: TGTGCCACCAGTGGATTGACTAGCGGGATTGGGGAGACCCAGTACTTC. Encoded protein: CATSGLTSGIGETQYF. This rearrangement joins TRBV24-1 to TRBJ2-5, with 11 bases fitting TRBD2. V was pared by 5 bases and J by 5 bases, with 9 bases of the junction left unmatched. The CDR3 has 16 amino acids. Germline V gene lookup returns CDR1 KGHDR and CDR2 SFDVKD.